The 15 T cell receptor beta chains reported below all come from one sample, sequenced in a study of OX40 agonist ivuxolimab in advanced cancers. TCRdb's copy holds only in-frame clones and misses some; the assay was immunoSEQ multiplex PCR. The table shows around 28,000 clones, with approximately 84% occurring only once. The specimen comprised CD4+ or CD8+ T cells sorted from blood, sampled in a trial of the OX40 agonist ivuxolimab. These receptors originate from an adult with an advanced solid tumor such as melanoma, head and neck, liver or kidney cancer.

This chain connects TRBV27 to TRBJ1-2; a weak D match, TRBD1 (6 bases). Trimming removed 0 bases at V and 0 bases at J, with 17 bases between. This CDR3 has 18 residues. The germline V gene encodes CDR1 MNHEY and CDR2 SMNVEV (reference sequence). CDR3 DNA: TGTGCCAGCAGTTTATCTGCGACAGGCCGGATCCCTAACTATGGCTACACCTTC. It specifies CASSLSATGRIPNYGYTF.

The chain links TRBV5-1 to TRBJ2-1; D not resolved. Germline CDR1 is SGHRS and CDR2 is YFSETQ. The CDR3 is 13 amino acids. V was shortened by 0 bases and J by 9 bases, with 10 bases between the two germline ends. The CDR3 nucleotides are TGCGCCAGCAGCTTGGATGGGTGGGGTGAGCAGTTCTTC. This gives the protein CASSLDGWGEQFF.

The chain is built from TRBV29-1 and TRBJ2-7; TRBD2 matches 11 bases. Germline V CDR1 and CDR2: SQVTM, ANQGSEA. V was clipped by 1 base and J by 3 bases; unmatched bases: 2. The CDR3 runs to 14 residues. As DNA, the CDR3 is TGCAGCGTTGAAGGGCTAGCGGGGGGCTACGAGCAGTACTTC. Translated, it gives CSVEGLAGGYEQYF.

CDR3 nucleotides: TGTGCCAGCAACTCCCCCGGTTCTTCCTACGAGCAGTACTTC. Protein: CASNSPGSSYEQYF. This chain joins TRBV7-2 and TRBJ2-7, with unresolved D. From germline, CDR1 is SGHTA and CDR2 FQGNSA. CDR3 length: 14 residues. V lost 7 bases, J lost 1 base, and 14 bases lay in between. Together with reference TRBV7-2 and TRBJ2-7, the CDR3 gives the full variable domain: GAGVSQSPSNKVTEKGKDVELRCDPISGHTALYWYRQSLGQGLEFLIYFQGNSAPDKSGLPSDRFSAERTGGSVSTLTIQRTQQEDSAVYLCASNSPGSSYEQYFGPGTRLTVT.

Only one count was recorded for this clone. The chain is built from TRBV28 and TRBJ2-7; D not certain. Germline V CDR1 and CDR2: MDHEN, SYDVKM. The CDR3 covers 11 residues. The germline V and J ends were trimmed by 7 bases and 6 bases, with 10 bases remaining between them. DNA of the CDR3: TGTGCCAGCACTAGTAGTGGCGAGCAGTACTTC. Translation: CASTSSGEQYF.

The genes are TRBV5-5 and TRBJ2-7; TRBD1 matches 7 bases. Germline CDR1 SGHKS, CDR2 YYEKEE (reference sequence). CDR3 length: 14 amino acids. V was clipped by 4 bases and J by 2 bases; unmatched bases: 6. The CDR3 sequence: CASSGQAPTYEQYF. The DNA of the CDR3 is TGTGCCAGCAGCGGACAGGCCCCCACCTACGAGCAGTACTTC. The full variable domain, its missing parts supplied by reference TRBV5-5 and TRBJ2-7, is DAGVTQSPTHLIKTRGQQVTLRCSPISGHKSVSWYQQVLGQGPQFIFQYYEKEERGRGNFPDRFSARQFPNYSSELNVNALLLGDSALYLCASSGQAPTYEQYFGPGTRLTVT.

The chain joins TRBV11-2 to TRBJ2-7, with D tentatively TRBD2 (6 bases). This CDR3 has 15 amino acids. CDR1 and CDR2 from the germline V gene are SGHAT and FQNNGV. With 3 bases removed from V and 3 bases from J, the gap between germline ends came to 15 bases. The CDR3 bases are TGTGCCAGCAGCTTCTGGAGCGGGTCTAACTACGAGCAGTACTTC. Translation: CASSFWSGSNYEQYF.

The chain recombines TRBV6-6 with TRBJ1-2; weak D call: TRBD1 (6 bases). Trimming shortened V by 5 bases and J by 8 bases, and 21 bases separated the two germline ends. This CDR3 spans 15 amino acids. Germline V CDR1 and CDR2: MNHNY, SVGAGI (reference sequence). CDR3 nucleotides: TGTGCCAGCAGTACACGAACAGGGATAGTATGGGGCTACACCTTC. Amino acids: CASSTRTGIVWGYTF.

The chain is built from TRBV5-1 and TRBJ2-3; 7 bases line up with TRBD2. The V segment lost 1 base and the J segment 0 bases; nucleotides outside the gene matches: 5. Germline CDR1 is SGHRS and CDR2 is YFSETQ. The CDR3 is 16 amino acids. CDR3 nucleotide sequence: TGCGCCAGCAGCTTGCTCTGGCGGGAGAGCACAGATACGCAGTATTTT. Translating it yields CASSLLWRESTDTQYF.

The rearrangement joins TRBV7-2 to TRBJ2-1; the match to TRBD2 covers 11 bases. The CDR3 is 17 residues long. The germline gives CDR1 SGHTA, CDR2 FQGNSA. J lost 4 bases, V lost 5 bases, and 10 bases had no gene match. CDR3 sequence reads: CASSPIAGGPLYNEQFF. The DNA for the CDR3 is TGTGCCAGCAGCCCAATAGCGGGAGGGCCTCTATACAATGAGCAGTTCTTC.

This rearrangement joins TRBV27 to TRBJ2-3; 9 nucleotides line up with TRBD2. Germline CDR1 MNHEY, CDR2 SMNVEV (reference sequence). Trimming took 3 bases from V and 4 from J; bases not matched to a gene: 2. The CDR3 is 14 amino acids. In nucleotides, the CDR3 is TGTGCCAGCAGTTTCTTAGCGGGGGCAGATACGCAGTATTTT. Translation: CASSFLAGADTQYF.

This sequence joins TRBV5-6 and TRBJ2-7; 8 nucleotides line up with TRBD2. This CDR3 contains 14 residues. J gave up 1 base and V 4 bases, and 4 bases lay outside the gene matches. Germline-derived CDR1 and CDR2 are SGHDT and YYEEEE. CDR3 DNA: TGTGCCAGCAGCAATAGCGGGACTTCCTACGAGCAGTACTTC. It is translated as CASSNSGTSYEQYF.

The CDR3 nucleotides are TGCAGCGGATATTCGGTGGGATTTAAAGCTTTCTTT. The encoded protein is CSGYSVGFKAFF. The chain uses TRBV29-1 and TRBJ1-1; no firm D call. Per germline, CDR1 SQVTM and CDR2 ANQGSEA. Trimming shortened V by 7 bases and J by 9 bases, and 18 bases separated the two germline ends. The CDR3 loop spans 12 amino acids.

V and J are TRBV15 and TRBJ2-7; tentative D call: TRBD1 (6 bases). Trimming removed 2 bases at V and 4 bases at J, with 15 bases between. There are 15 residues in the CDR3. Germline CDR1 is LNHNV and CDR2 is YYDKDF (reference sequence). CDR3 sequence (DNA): TGTGCCACCAGCAGACCGGGACACCCGAAGTACGAGCAGTACTTC. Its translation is CATSRPGHPKYEQYF.

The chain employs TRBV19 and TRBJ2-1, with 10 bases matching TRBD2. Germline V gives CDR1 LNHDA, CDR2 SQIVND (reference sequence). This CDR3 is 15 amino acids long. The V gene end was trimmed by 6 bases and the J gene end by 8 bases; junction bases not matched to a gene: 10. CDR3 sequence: CASSLLAGVSDEQFF. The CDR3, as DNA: TGTGCCAGTAGCCTTCTAGCGGGAGTATCAGATGAGCAGTTCTTC.